This T cell receptor beta chain was captured in a study of blood T cell repertoires in COVID-19. Study-wide context: Specimens from acute and convalescent COVID-19 originated in the United States, Italy and Spain. T cells, B-cell-depleted T cells, or PBMCs provided the cDNA or gDNA that served as material.

Germline V CDR1 and CDR2: SGHRS, YFSETQ. Trimming left V 4 bases short and J 5 bases short, with 11 bases between. There are 13 residues in the CDR3. Original data processing: Amplification from reference gene primers served as the basis for estimated nucleated cell counts. The data were produced by immunoSEQ multiplex PCR, yet TCRdb's version contains in-frame clones alone and is incomplete. V and J calls and clone size come straight from that table; D and trimming were deduced from the DNA. The sample records about 250,000 clones, around 89% being singletons. This clone appeared a single time. The source of this sequence is a man aged 25-45 years with acute or convalescent COVID-19. V is TRBV5-1 and J is TRBJ2-3; tentative D call: TRBD2 (5 bases). The sequencing input was peripheral blood. The CDR3 sequence is CASSVLGRDTQYF. The DNA of the CDR3 is TGCGCCAGCAGCGTTCTTGGGAGAGATACGCAGTATTTT. Filled out from reference TRBV5-1 and TRBJ2-3, the complete variable domain reads KAGVTQTPRYLIKTRGQQVTLSCSPISGHRSVSWYQQTPGQGLQFLFEYFSETQRNKGNFPGRFSGRQFSNSRSEMNVSTLELGDSALYLCASSVLGRDTQYFGPGTRLTVL.